The sequence of this TCR beta chain was determined in a study of T cell responses to AZD1222 COVID-19 vaccine. The method was immunoSEQ multiplex PCR; TCRdb's version includes in-frame clones alone and lacks a portion of them. Here the sample spans around 110,000 clones, approximately 92% being singletons. This clone was seen a few times. The target antigen is unknown. The V and J ends lost 5 bases and 0 bases respectively, with 14 bases between them. This CDR3 spans 15 amino acids. CDR1 GTSNPN and CDR2 SVGIG come from the germline V gene (reference sequence). Study-wide results and caveats: Unmutated variant regions are reportedly targeted by nearly half of spike-specific TCRs. Repertoire sampling happened only post peak T cell response.

The origin of this receptor is an adult who received the AZD1222 COVID-19 vaccine. The sample was peripheral blood, taken 28 days after the second AZD1222 dose. The rearrangement uses TRBV30 and TRBJ1-3, with D maybe TRBD1 (6 bases). The CDR3 DNA follows: TGTGCCTGGGAGGACAGATTCTACTCTGGAAACACCATATATTTT. Translating gives CAWEDRFYSGNTIYF.